This TCR beta chain emerged from a study of blood T cell repertoires in COVID-19. Study in general: Material from acute and convalescent COVID-19 was sourced from the United States, Italy and Spain. PBMCs, B-cell-depleted T cells, or T cells were the source of the cDNA or gDNA that made up the material.

Authors' analysis steps: Amplification of reference gene primers was used by the study to estimate nucleated cell counts. Sequenced by immunoSEQ multiplex PCR; TCRdb stores in-frame clones only, minus some. D and trimming were read from the DNA, whereas the V and J calls and clone size are those reported in that table. The top ten hold roughly 10% of the sample, which has around 140,000 clones, 75% to 85% seen once. The junction had 3 bases not matched to a gene; V was cut back by 4 bases and J by 0 bases. The CDR3 runs 17 residues. The germline V gene encodes CDR1 LGHDT and CDR2 YNNKEL (reference sequence).

This rearrangement joins TRBV3-1 (or the pseudogene TRBV3-2) to TRBJ2-1; 13 positions match TRBD2. The clonotype comes from a man between 60 and 70 years old with active or convalescent COVID-19. The sequencing input was peripheral blood. CDR3: CASSLGLAGSSYNEQFF. CDR3 DNA: TGTGCCAGCAGCCTGGGACTAGCGGGGAGCTCCTACAATGAGCAGTTCTTC.